The following is a T cell receptor beta chain sequence with its context. Sequencing was performed with immunoSEQ multiplex PCR; in TCRdb, only in-frame clones are kept and a portion is missing. This sample carries around 230,000 clones, around 86% of them seen once, and the ten largest clones take more than 3.5%. Participants were aged 18 to 89 years, lived in around 22 US areas, and enrolled virtually. This specimen belongs to a study of blood T cell repertoires in COVID-19. V was cut by 8 bases and J by 2 bases, with 13 bases left in between. The CDR3 runs 14 residues. Germline lookup yields CDR1 MNHNY and CDR2 SVGAGI (reference sequence).

The gene calls are TRBV6-6 and TRBJ1-3; D gene ambiguous. This sequence originates from a woman in her thirties or forties with acute COVID-19. Sample: PBMCs or T cells enriched from blood (not recorded which). The CDR3 region has the DNA TGTGCCAGCGGGCCGGTCGCCCCTGGAAACACCATATATTTT. Encoded protein: CASGPVAPGNTIYF.